The 20 T cell receptor beta chains presented below share a single source sample, sequenced in a study of blood T cell repertoires in COVID-19. The assay was immunoSEQ multiplex PCR, and TCRdb's table has in-frame clones only and misses some. The data contain 75,000 to 95,000 clones, roughly 89% of them singletons. Sequenced material: peripheral blood. The origin of the receptors is a man aged 55 to 69 with acute or convalescent COVID-19.

The chain carries TRBV7-9 and TRBJ2-7, with TRBD1 matching over 8 bases. CDR1 and CDR2 (germline): SEHNR, FQNEAQ (reference sequence). The CDR3 contains 18 residues. Germline trimming cut 5 bases from V and 0 bases from J; bases unmatched to any gene: 15. The CDR3 here is CASSPPPRPGQVSYEQYF. Written as DNA, the CDR3 is TGTGCCAGCAGCCCACCCCCAAGACCGGGACAGGTCTCCTACGAGCAGTACTTC.

This chain links TRBV5-1 with TRBJ2-1, with 7 bases identical to TRBD2. The J segment lost 7 bases and the V segment lost 4 bases, leaving 11 bases of the junction unmatched. CDR3 length equals 15 residues. Germline V gene lookup returns CDR1 SGHRS and CDR2 YFSETQ. In nucleotides, the CDR3 is TGCGCCAGCAGCCCCCGCGACGCGGGGGAGAATGAGCAGTTCTTC. Translation gives CASSPRDAGENEQFF.

J is TRBJ1-2 and V is TRBV4-3; TRBD1 aligns across 7 bases. Germline V gene sequence: CDR1 LGHNA, CDR2 YSLEER. V dropped 4 bases and J dropped 6; count of bases not matched to a gene: 11. This CDR3 is built from 15 residues. Here the CDR3 DNA reads TGCGCCAGCAGCCGAACGACGGAGGGGGCTGATGGCTACACCTTC. Its translation: CASSRTTEGADGYTF.

In DNA, the CDR3 is TGTGCCAGCAGCTCGACAGGGGTGTGGACCGGGGAGCTGTTTTTT. Translation gives CASSSTGVWTGELFF. V and J are TRBV7-6 and TRBJ2-2; the match to TRBD1 covers 8 bases. CDR3 length: 15 amino acids. CDR1 is SGHVS, CDR2 FNYEAQ, per germline. V was clipped by 4 bases and J by 5 bases; unmatched bases: 6.

The rearrangement links TRBV14 to TRBJ2-3; D not resolved. Germline lookup yields CDR1 SGHDN and CDR2 FVKESK. V was cut by 4 bases and J by 1 base, with 6 bases left in between. The CDR3 extends over 13 amino acids. The CDR3 here is CASSPIGTDTQYF. CDR3 sequence (DNA): TGTGCCAGCAGCCCCATTGGCACAGATACGCAGTATTTT.

V and J are TRBV2 and TRBJ1-1; TRBD1 is a possible D gene (5 bases). CDR1 is SNHLY and CDR2 is FYNNEI in the germline V gene. The CDR3 consists of 13 residues. V dropped 4 bases and J dropped 4 bases, with 10 bases sitting between them. DNA for the CDR3: TGTGCCAGCAGTGGCATAAGGGGCACTGAAGCTTTCTTT. This sequence encodes CASSGIRGTEAFF. Supplemented by reference TRBV2 and TRBJ1-1, the full variable domain reads EPEVTQTPSHQVTQMGQEVILRCVPISNHLYFYWYRQILGQKVEFLVSFYNNEISEKSEIFDDQFSVERPDGSNFTLKIRSTKLEDSAMYFCASSGIRGTEAFFGQGTRLTVV.

V is TRBV5-4 and J is TRBJ2-5; TRBD1 matches at 7 bases. Losses at the gene ends were 4 bases for V and 2 bases for J; bases not matched to a gene: 5. Germline CDR1 reads SGHNT; CDR2 reads YYREEE (reference sequence). The CDR3 length is 14 residues. The CDR3 DNA follows: TGTGCCAGCAGCGTGGGGACAGTTCAAGAGACCCAGTACTTC. Its translation is CASSVGTVQETQYF.

The chain joins TRBV7-2 to TRBJ1-2, with 11 nucleotides matching TRBD1. J lost 0 bases, V lost 5 bases, and 8 bases had no gene match. Germline V lookup: CDR1 SGHTA, CDR2 FQGNSA. This CDR3 is built from 17 residues. As DNA, the CDR3 is TGTGCCAGCAGCACTCGGACAGGGGGCCAGGCTAACTATGGCTACACCTTC. Translated: CASSTRTGGQANYGYTF.

This chain uses TRBV19 with TRBJ1-3, with no clear D. The V end was cut by 5 bases, the J end by 3 bases, with 11 bases between. The CDR3 contains 14 residues. Germline CDR1 is LNHDA and CDR2 is SQIVND (reference sequence). DNA for the CDR3: TGTGCCAGTAGTTGGCCGAATGATGGAAACACCATATATTTT. Its translation is CASSWPNDGNTIYF.

This clone was observed a single time. This chain connects TRBV5-5 to TRBJ1-2; D gene unclear. V lost 5 bases and J 4 bases, leaving 18 bases between the germline ends. The CDR3 is 15 residues long. The germline V gene encodes CDR1 SGHKS and CDR2 YYEKEE (reference sequence). The CDR3 nucleotides are TGTGCCAGCAGGAGTGGCCCTAACGAGGGCTATGGCTACACCTTC. Its protein is CASRSGPNEGYGYTF.

This clone was recorded only once. This chain uses TRBV5-1 with TRBJ2-6, with D maybe TRBD2 (7 bases). From germline, CDR1 is SGHRS and CDR2 YFSETQ. The CDR3 is made up of 17 amino acids. V was cut by 4 bases and J by 1 base, with 15 bases left in between. This CDR3 reads CASSPGGTGSGANVLTF. In DNA, the CDR3 is TGCGCCAGCAGCCCGGGGGGCACAGGGTCTGGGGCCAACGTCCTGACTTTC.

This chain uses TRBV18 with TRBJ1-4; unclear D gene. Germline-derived CDR1 and CDR2 are KGHSH and LQKENI. The CDR3 has 16 residues. V lost 6 bases, J lost 3 bases, and 17 bases lay in between. CDR3 residues: CASSTPEEASNEKLFF. The CDR3 region has the DNA TGTGCCAGCTCGACCCCCGAGGAGGCTTCTAATGAAAAACTGTTTTTT.

The V call is TRBV7-2, the J call TRBJ2-1; D is uncertain. This CDR3 comprises 13 residues. Trimming removed 1 base at V and 9 bases at J, with 10 bases between. The germline CDR1 and CDR2 sequences are SGHTA and FQGNSA. The DNA for the CDR3 is TGTGCCAGCAGCTTAGAGCCCATTGGTGAGCAGTTCTTC. Amino acids: CASSLEPIGEQFF.

In its sample, this clone was seen once. The CDR3 sequence: CASSLATGYNQPQHF. The DNA for the CDR3 is TGTGCCAGCAGCTTAGCAACAGGCTACAATCAGCCCCAGCATTTT. V usage is TRBV7-2 and J usage is TRBJ1-5, with D possibly TRBD1 on 5 matching bases. Germline CDR1 is SGHTA and CDR2 is FQGNSA. This CDR3 is built from 15 residues. The V gene lost 0 bases and the J gene lost 3 bases, with 9 bases spanning the gap. Supplemented by reference TRBV7-2 and TRBJ1-5, the full variable domain reads GAGVSQSPSNKVTEKGKDVELRCDPISGHTALYWYRQSLGQGLEFLIYFQGNSAPDKSGLPSDRFSAERTGGSVSTLTIQRTQQEDSAVYLCASSLATGYNQPQHFGDGTRLSIL.

This clone was picked up a small number of times. The rearrangement links TRBV6-2 or TRBV6-3 to TRBJ1-2, with 9 nucleotides matching TRBD1. The CDR3 loop spans 18 amino acids. Losses at the gene ends were 0 bases for V and 3 bases for J; bases not matched to a gene: 11. Germline assignment: CDR1 MNHEY and CDR2 SVGEGT. The CDR3 spells CASSYSSTGGATDYGYTF. The CDR3 DNA follows: TGTGCCAGCAGTTACTCGAGTACAGGGGGCGCGACAGACTATGGCTACACCTTC.

The genes are TRBV4-3 and TRBJ1-5; D ambiguous. Germline-derived CDR1 and CDR2 are LGHNA and YSLEER. There are 14 residues in the CDR3. Trimming pared 0 bases from V and 6 bases from J, leaving 9 bases between. The CDR3 region is CASSQDPFGQPQHF. CDR3 coding DNA: TGCGCCAGCAGCCAAGATCCGTTCGGTCAGCCCCAGCATTTT.

The chain has TRBV7-2 and TRBJ1-4; 7 nucleotides match TRBD1. Losses at the gene ends were 1 base for V and 5 bases for J; bases not matched to a gene: 4. Per the germline V gene, CDR1 is SGHTA and CDR2 is FQGNSA. This CDR3 comprises 15 residues. CDR3 loop: CASSLVTGLNEKLFF. The CDR3 DNA reads as TGTGCCAGCAGCTTAGTGACAGGGTTAAATGAAAAACTGTTTTTT. Combining the CDR3 with reference TRBV7-2 and TRBJ1-4 gives the whole variable domain GAGVSQSPSNKVTEKGKDVELRCDPISGHTALYWYRQSLGQGLEFLIYFQGNSAPDKSGLPSDRFSAERTGGSVSTLTIQRTQQEDSAVYLCASSLVTGLNEKLFFGSGTQLSVL.

A remark on this clone: Distinct nucleotide sequences in the sample also encode this CDR3. The V gene is TRBV9, the J gene TRBJ1-6; 9 nucleotides align to TRBD1. In germline, CDR1 is SGDLS, CDR2 YYNGEE. Unmatched junction bases numbered 2, after V lost 0 bases and J lost 7 bases. The CDR3 loop spans 15 amino acids. The CDR3 sequence is CASSVGDRANSPLHF. The CDR3 DNA follows: TGTGCCAGCAGCGTAGGGGACAGGGCCAATTCACCCCTCCACTTT.

The chain has TRBV4-3 and TRBJ1-1, with D possibly TRBD1 on 5 matching bases. CDR1 and CDR2 from the germline V gene are LGHNA and YSLEER. CDR3 size: 15 residues. Between the trimmed V and J ends, which lost 0 bases and 1 base, there was a span of 9 bases. CDR3 DNA: TGCGCCAGCAGCCAAGATTGGGGGGGGAACACTGAAGCTTTCTTT. Its protein product is CASSQDWGGNTEAFF.

This chain links TRBV18 with TRBJ1-1, with D unclear. Germline assignment: CDR1 KGHSH and CDR2 LQKENI. The V end was cut by 0 bases, the J end by 11 bases, with 10 bases between. The CDR3 is 12 residues long. CDR3 sequence: CASSPPGRDAFF. DNA for the CDR3: TGTGCCAGCTCACCACCAGGGAGGGATGCTTTCTTT. Drawing the rest from reference TRBV18 and TRBJ1-1, the complete variable domain is NAGVMQNPRHLVRRRGQEARLRCSPMKGHSHVYWYRQLPEEGLKFMVYLQKENIIDESGMPKERFSAEFPKEGPSILRIQQVVRGDSAAYFCASSPPGRDAFFGQGTRLTVV.